This TCR beta chain was sequenced during a study of blood T cell repertoires in COVID-19. Methods used by the authors: Amplification of reference gene primers provided the estimated nucleated cell counts. Profiled with immunoSEQ multiplex PCR; TCRdb holds only in-frame clones, not every one. V and J calls and clone size are as listed in that table; D and trimming were resolved from the DNA. The data contain 140,000 to 150,000 clones, 75% to 90% of them seen just once; the ten biggest clones take up approximately 3%. The CDR3 runs to 15 residues. CDR1 and CDR2 from the germline V gene are SGHRS and YFSETQ. V was clipped by 0 bases and J by 5 bases; unmatched bases: 0. This clone has just one count. Other DNA sequences in the sample encode the same CDR3.

The sequence was obtained from a woman between 55 and 75 years old with active COVID-19. This rearrangement joins TRBV5-1 to TRBJ2-2; TRBD2 matches at 11 bases. Sequenced: peripheral blood. CDR3 sequence (DNA): TGCGCCAGCAGCTTGGGACTAGCGGGGACCGGGGAGCTGTTTTTT. Its protein is CASSLGLAGTGELFF. Full variable domain (remainder filled in from reference TRBV5-1 and TRBJ2-2): KAGVTQTPRYLIKTRGQQVTLSCSPISGHRSVSWYQQTPGQGLQFLFEYFSETQRNKGNFPGRFSGRQFSNSRSEMNVSTLELGDSALYLCASSLGLAGTGELFFGEGSRLTVL.